This TCR beta chain came from a study of shared clonotypes between healthy human individuals. Per germline, CDR1 LNHNV and CDR2 YYDKDF (reference sequence). The CDR3 spans 17 residues. V shed 5 bases and J shed 3 bases, with 20 bases lying between them. Donors were Caucasian adults residing in Nashville, Tennessee, USA. For each subset, genomic DNA was distributed in equal portions over several immunoSEQ plates. Assay used: immunoSEQ multiplex PCR; TCRdb lists only in-frame clones, some missing. The sample carries about 1.1 million clones, around three quarters recorded once. The TCR was taken from a man aged 18 to 29 in good health. Some clones in this sample may be carry-over from other donors' samples. The chain couples TRBV15 to TRBJ1-5; a weak D match, TRBD1 (6 bases). Material: memory CD4+ T cells from PBMCs. Sample subset: CD45RA-negative fraction. Here the CDR3 DNA reads TGTGCCACCAGCCCCGCCAGGGGAGTGTGGGTCAATCAGCCCCAGCATTTT. Protein sequence: CATSPARGVWVNQPQHF.